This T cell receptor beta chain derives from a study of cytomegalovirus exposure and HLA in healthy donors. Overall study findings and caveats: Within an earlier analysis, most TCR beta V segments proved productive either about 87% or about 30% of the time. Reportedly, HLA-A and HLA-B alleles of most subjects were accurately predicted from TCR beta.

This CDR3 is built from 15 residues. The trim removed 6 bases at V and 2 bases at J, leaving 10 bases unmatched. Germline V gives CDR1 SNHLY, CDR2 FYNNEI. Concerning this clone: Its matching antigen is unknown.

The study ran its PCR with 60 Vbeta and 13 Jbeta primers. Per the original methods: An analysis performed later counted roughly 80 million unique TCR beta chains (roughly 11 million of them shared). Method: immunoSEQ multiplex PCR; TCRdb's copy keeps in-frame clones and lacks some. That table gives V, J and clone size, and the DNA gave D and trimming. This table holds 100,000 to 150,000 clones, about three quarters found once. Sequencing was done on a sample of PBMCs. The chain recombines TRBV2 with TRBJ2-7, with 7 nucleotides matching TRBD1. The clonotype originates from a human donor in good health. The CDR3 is CASRLRGISTYEQYF. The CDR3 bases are TGTGCCAGCAGGCTCAGGGGGATCTCAACCTACGAGCAGTACTTC.